This T cell receptor beta chain was found in a study of shared clonotypes between healthy human individuals. Germline loops: CDR1 SGDLS, CDR2 YYNGEE. CDR3 length equals 15 residues. The V and J ends lost 2 bases and 3 bases, in that order; junction bases with no gene match: 4. The method was immunoSEQ multiplex PCR; TCRdb's version includes in-frame clones alone and lacks a portion of them. The sample lists fewer than 1.6 million clones, just under 99% occurring once. Healthy and HIV-negative, the adult donors had no recent acute infections or vaccinations. The chain uses TRBV9 and TRBJ1-3; 8 nucleotides align to TRBD1. Sequencing was performed on naive CD4+ T cells sorted from blood. Subset indicated: CD45RA+ positively selected. The clonotype originates from a man aged 25 to 40 in good health. The CDR3 DNA follows: TGTGCCAGCAGCGTTGGGACAGGCAATGGAAACACCATATATTTT. This sequence encodes CASSVGTGNGNTIYF.